This TCR beta chain emerged from a study of blood T cell repertoires in COVID-19. Study details: The origin of the acute and convalescent COVID-19 samples was the United States, Italy and Spain. PBMCs, B-cell-depleted T cells, or T cells provided the cDNA or gDNA that made up the material.

The sample holds one count of this clone. Trimming cost V 3 bases and J 5 bases, with 16 bases left between them. The CDR3 contains 14 residues. Per germline, CDR1 SQVTM and CDR2 ANQGSEA. The table came from immunoSEQ multiplex PCR; TCRdb's copy has only in-frame clones and leaves some out. The sample gives some 200,000 clones, approximately 87% of which show up once; 3% to 4% is in the top ten. Sequencing was performed on peripheral blood. This clonotype originated in a man younger than 30 with active or convalescent COVID-19. This chain uses TRBV29-1 with TRBJ1-1; perhaps TRBD1 as D (5 bases). CDR3 DNA sequence: TGCAGCGTTGAGAAAGGGCGCGGGGGTACTGAAGCTTTCTTT. It yields the protein CSVEKGRGGTEAFF. Supplemented by reference TRBV29-1 and TRBJ1-1, the full variable domain reads SAVISQKPSRDICQRGTSLTIQCQVDSQVTMMFWYRQQPGQSLTLIATANQGSEATYESGFVIDKFPISRPNLTFSTLTVSNMSPEDSSIYLCSVEKGRGGTEAFFGQGTRLTVV.